The 31 T cell receptor beta chains presented below share a single source sample, sequenced in a study of T cell responses to AZD1222 COVID-19 vaccine. Sequenced by immunoSEQ multiplex PCR; TCRdb stores in-frame clones only, minus some. The table records 100,000 to 150,000 clones, about 90% of them present only once. This specimen was peripheral blood, taken on day 0 of MenACWY control vaccination. These receptors were obtained from an adult in good health.

This clone was seen more than once but under ten times. V usage is TRBV4-2 and J usage is TRBJ1-3; D possibly corresponds to TRBD1 (5 bases). CDR1 is LGHNA and CDR2 is YNFKEQ in the germline V gene. The germline V and J ends were trimmed by 5 bases and 4 bases, with 15 bases remaining between them. The CDR3 runs 15 residues. CDR3 region: CASSAAPGLGNTIYF. The CDR3 nucleotides read TGTGCCAGCAGCGCCGCGCCAGGGCTCGGAAACACCATATATTTT.

The sample holds one count of this clone. The chain couples TRBV18 to TRBJ1-5; unclear D gene. The CDR3 totals 14 residues. Germline assignment: CDR1 KGHSH and CDR2 LQKENI. Trimming shortened V by 1 base and J by 3 bases, and 7 bases separated the two germline ends. In DNA, the CDR3 is TGTGCCAGCTCACCACAACGGGACAATCAGCCCCAGCATTTT. Protein: CASSPQRDNQPQHF. Full variable domain (rest looked up from reference TRBV18 and TRBJ1-5): NAGVMQNPRHLVRRRGQEARLRCSPMKGHSHVYWYRQLPEEGLKFMVYLQKENIIDESGMPKERFSAEFPKEGPSILRIQQVVRGDSAAYFCASSPQRDNQPQHFGDGTRLSIL.

V is TRBV6-6 and J is TRBJ1-6; 11 bases map to TRBD1. J gave up 5 bases and V 4 bases, and 4 bases lay outside the gene matches. Germline-derived CDR1 and CDR2 are MNHNY and SVGAGI (reference sequence). The CDR3 extends over 16 amino acids. The CDR3 sequence: CASSSGQGAHNSPLHF. CDR3 coding DNA: TGTGCCAGCAGTTCTGGACAGGGGGCCCATAATTCACCCCTCCACTTT.

The chain recombines TRBV5-1 with TRBJ2-3; TRBD2 is a possible D gene (6 bases). CDR3 length equals 15 residues. Trimming left V 2 bases short and J 2 bases short, with 12 bases between. Germline V gives CDR1 SGHRS, CDR2 YFSETQ. The CDR3 region has the DNA TGCGCCAGCAGCTTCCGCGGGATTTCCACAGATACGCAGTATTTT. Its protein is CASSFRGISTDTQYF. Full variable domain (missing parts from reference TRBV5-1 and TRBJ2-3): KAGVTQTPRYLIKTRGQQVTLSCSPISGHRSVSWYQQTPGQGLQFLFEYFSETQRNKGNFPGRFSGRQFSNSRSEMNVSTLELGDSALYLCASSFRGISTDTQYFGPGTRLTVL.

This chain links TRBV6-4 with TRBJ2-2, with 9 bases that match TRBD2. The germline V gene has CDR1 MRHNA and CDR2 SNTAGT. CDR3 length equals 15 residues. The ends lost 6 bases at V and 6 bases at J; junction bases unmatched: 8. The CDR3 region is CASSPKREDSGELFF. The CDR3 bases are TGTGCCAGCAGCCCTAAGCGGGAGGACTCCGGGGAGCTGTTTTTT.

This clone has only one observation. The V call is TRBV24-1, the J call TRBJ1-2; D uncertain. V shed 4 bases and J shed 4 bases, with 15 bases lying between them. The CDR3 is 15 amino acids. The germline V gene has CDR1 KGHDR and CDR2 SFDVKD. The CDR3 DNA reads TGTGCCACCAGTGAGGCCGGGAGCCTTGTCTATGGCTACACCTTC. Translated, it gives CATSEAGSLVYGYTF.

This sequence joins TRBV7-9 and TRBJ2-4, with D maybe TRBD2 (5 bases). With 1 base removed from V and 11 bases from J, the gap between germline ends came to 12 bases. Germline CDR1 is SEHNR and CDR2 is FQNEAQ (reference sequence). This CDR3 is built from 13 residues. The CDR3 loop reads CASSLGERQVQYF. CDR3 sequence (DNA): TGTGCCAGCAGCTTAGGAGAGCGGCAGGTTCAGTACTTC.

The V call is TRBV6-5, the J call TRBJ1-2; maybe TRBD1 (5 bases). Trimming removed 7 bases at V and 3 bases at J, with 12 bases between. Germline CDR1 is MNHEY and CDR2 is SVGAGI. This CDR3 has 13 amino acids. The DNA of the CDR3 is TGTGCCAGCAAATGGGGCCGCGACTATGGCTACACCTTC. Its translation: CASKWGRDYGYTF.

The sample holds one count of this clone. The V call is TRBV5-6, the J call TRBJ2-7, with D uncertain. The germline V gene has CDR1 SGHDT and CDR2 YYEEEE. Deletions cut 0 bases from V and 3 bases from J, with 7 bases between. The CDR3 runs 13 residues. DNA for the CDR3: TGTGCCAGCAGCTTGGAACAGTACTACGAGCAGTACTTC. It encodes CASSLEQYYEQYF.

Only one count was recorded for this clone. This sequence joins TRBV4-2 and TRBJ1-1; TRBD1 might be the D (5 bases). The germline gives CDR1 LGHNA, CDR2 YNFKEQ. The length of the CDR3 is 17 residues. The V end was cut by 0 bases, the J end by 6 bases, with 20 bases between. DNA for the CDR3: TGTGCCAGCAGCCAAGATAGGAGAGGGGTCGACGGATCTGAAGCTTTCTTT. Translating it yields CASSQDRRGVDGSEAFF.

This chain joins TRBV19 and TRBJ1-5, with no clear D. This CDR3 has 13 amino acids. V shed 4 bases and J shed 7 bases, with 11 bases lying between them. CDR1 and CDR2 from the germline V gene are LNHDA and SQIVND (reference sequence). In nucleotides, the CDR3 is TGTGCCAGTAGTACGGGGTCCCCCCAGCCCCAGCATTTT. Encoded protein: CASSTGSPQPQHF.

CDR3 region: CASSGTGGNGPYEQYF. The CDR3 DNA sequence: TGTGCCAGCTCGGGGACAGGGGGCAACGGACCCTACGAGCAGTACTTC. V is TRBV18 and J is TRBJ2-7; 12 positions agree with TRBD1. V lost 6 bases to trimming and J lost 2 bases; unmatched junction nucleotides: 8. This CDR3 spans 16 amino acids. Germline V gives CDR1 KGHSH, CDR2 LQKENI. Using reference TRBV18 and TRBJ2-7 for the parts outside the CDR3, the full variable domain is NAGVMQNPRHLVRRRGQEARLRCSPMKGHSHVYWYRQLPEEGLKFMVYLQKENIIDESGMPKERFSAEFPKEGPSILRIQQVVRGDSAAYFCASSGTGGNGPYEQYFGPGTRLTVT.

This chain links TRBV30 with TRBJ2-1; either TRBD1 or TRBD2 may supply D (6 bases each). From germline, CDR1 is GTSNPN and CDR2 SVGIG (reference sequence). The V gene lost 4 bases and the J gene lost 2 bases, with 12 bases spanning the gap. This CDR3 comprises 14 residues. The CDR3 loop is CAWTERGAYNEQFF. CDR3 coding DNA: TGTGCCTGGACTGAGAGGGGGGCCTACAATGAGCAGTTCTTC.

The V and J genes are TRBV3-1 (or the pseudogene TRBV3-2) and TRBJ2-3; D uncertain. The V gene lost 4 bases and the J gene lost 3 bases, with 8 bases spanning the gap. CDR1 is LGHDT, CDR2 YNNKEL, per germline (reference sequence). This CDR3 contains 13 residues. The CDR3 DNA follows: TGTGCCAGCAGCCCTACCTCAACAGATACGCAGTATTTT. Amino acid sequence: CASSPTSTDTQYF.

This clone was observed a handful of times. This sequence joins TRBV5-1 and TRBJ2-5; TRBD1 or TRBD2 may be the D gene (5 bases each). This CDR3 spans 15 amino acids. Trimming shortened V by 3 bases and J by 0 bases, and 12 bases separated the two germline ends. The germline V gene has CDR1 SGHRS and CDR2 YFSETQ. The CDR3 DNA is TGCGCCAGCAGCTCATGGGACGCCAACCAAGAGACCCAGTACTTC. Its translation is CASSSWDANQETQYF.

The chain uses TRBV9 and TRBJ2-7; D possibly matches TRBD1 or TRBD2 (5 bases each). The CDR3 covers 14 residues. Trimming left V 2 bases short and J 2 bases short, with 11 bases between. The germline gives CDR1 SGDLS, CDR2 YYNGEE. The CDR3 here is CASSVRDVTYEQYF. The DNA for the CDR3 is TGTGCCAGCAGCGTCCGGGACGTCACCTACGAGCAGTACTTC. Drawing the rest from reference TRBV9 and TRBJ2-7, the complete variable domain is DSGVTQTPKHLITATGQRVTLRCSPRSGDLSVYWYQQSLDQGLQFLIQYYNGEERAKGNILERFSAQQFPDLHSELNLSSLELGDSALYFCASSVRDVTYEQYFGPGTRLTVT.

V usage is TRBV19 and J usage is TRBJ2-2; D is tentatively TRBD1 or TRBD2 (5 bases each). The CDR3 runs 13 residues. The germline V gene has CDR1 LNHDA and CDR2 SQIVND (reference sequence). The V end lost 5 bases, the J end lost 4 bases, and 8 bases lay between the germline ends. The CDR3 DNA sequence: TGTGCCAGTAGTGTGGGACCCACCGGGGAGCTGTTTTTT. Translation: CASSVGPTGELFF.

This clone occurred once. This rearrangement joins TRBV9 to TRBJ2-1, with 8 bases fitting TRBD2. The CDR3 runs 15 residues. CDR1 and CDR2 (germline): SGDLS, YYNGEE. Trimming at V came to 0 bases and at J to 7 bases, leaving 6 bases not matched to a gene. Written as DNA, the CDR3 is TGTGCCAGCAGCGTAGTTGCGGGGGGCAGGAATGAGCAGTTCTTC. Residues: CASSVVAGGRNEQFF.

The chain couples TRBV30 to TRBJ1-3; weak D call: TRBD1 (5 bases). V was shortened by 3 bases and J by 0 bases, with 6 bases between the two germline ends. Per the germline V gene, CDR1 is GTSNPN and CDR2 is SVGIG (reference sequence). This CDR3 region has 13 residues. The CDR3 DNA follows: TGTGCCTGGAGCACAGGCTCTGGAAACACCATATATTTT. Protein product: CAWSTGSGNTIYF.

The chain couples TRBV5-4 to TRBJ2-2; D might be TRBD2 (6 bases). This CDR3 is built from 15 residues. Germline CDR1 reads SGHNT; CDR2 reads YYREEE (reference sequence). Trimming stripped 2 bases from V and 4 bases from J, with 12 bases between. CDR3 in amino acids: CASSFGGSVTGELFF. CDR3 coding DNA: TGTGCCAGCAGCTTTGGAGGGTCGGTCACCGGGGAGCTGTTTTTT.

CDR3: CASSLGREPVNEQFF. Written as DNA, the CDR3 is TGTGCCAGCAGCCTGGGGCGGGAGCCCGTCAATGAGCAGTTCTTC. The chain is built from TRBV11-2 and TRBJ2-1; TRBD2 matches 7 bases. V trimming: 5 bases; J trimming: 6 bases; junction bases outside the gene matches: 10. The CDR3 is made up of 15 amino acids. CDR1 is SGHAT and CDR2 is FQNNGV in the germline V gene.

The CDR3 protein is CSVARDSGANVLTF. DNA of the CDR3: TGCAGCGTTGCACGGGACTCTGGGGCCAACGTCCTGACTTTC. The V and J genes are TRBV29-1 and TRBJ2-6, with D possibly being TRBD2 (5 bases). This CDR3 has 14 amino acids. Trimming left V 4 bases short and J 0 bases short, with 7 bases between. Germline CDR1 and CDR2: SQVTM and ANQGSEA.

The chain combines TRBV29-1 with TRBJ1-5, with a tentative D call TRBD1 (6 bases). The CDR3 covers 13 residues. Trimming removed 4 bases from V and 4 bases from J, with 11 bases in between. Germline V gene sequence: CDR1 SQVTM, CDR2 ANQGSEA. The DNA for the CDR3 is TGCAGCGTTGGCGGGGGCGAAAATCAGCCCCAGCATTTT. Amino acid sequence: CSVGGGENQPQHF. Looking up the rest from reference TRBV29-1 and TRBJ1-5 gives the full variable domain: SAVISQKPSRDICQRGTSLTIQCQVDSQVTMMFWYRQQPGQSLTLIATANQGSEATYESGFVIDKFPISRPNLTFSTLTVSNMSPEDSSIYLCSVGGGENQPQHFGDGTRLSIL.

A single count supports this clone. The CDR3 region has the DNA TGTGCCAGCTCGTCCGGGACTCTCTCCTACGAGCAGTACTTC. Its translation is CASSSGTLSYEQYF. This rearrangement joins TRBV18 to TRBJ2-7; a weak D match, TRBD2 (6 bases). The CDR3 length is 14 residues. V lost 6 bases and J lost 0, with 12 bases in between. Germline CDR1 reads KGHSH; CDR2 reads LQKENI.

The chain is built from TRBV14 and TRBJ2-7, with 7 bases aligning to TRBD1. The germline V gene encodes CDR1 SGHDN and CDR2 FVKESK. The CDR3 has 14 amino acids. The trim removed 3 bases at V and 2 bases at J, leaving 4 bases unmatched. This chain's CDR3 is CASSHLGQPYEQYF. CDR3 in DNA: TGTGCCAGCAGCCACTTGGGACAGCCCTACGAGCAGTACTTC.

This chain connects TRBV7-9 to TRBJ2-2; D is undetermined. Germline CDR1 is SEHNR and CDR2 is FQNEAQ (reference sequence). The CDR3 loop spans 13 amino acids. V lost 2 bases, J lost 7 bases, and 8 bases lay in between. The CDR3 sequence is CASSLREDGELFF. CDR3 nucleotide sequence: TGTGCCAGCAGCTTAAGAGAAGACGGGGAGCTGTTTTTT.

The V and J genes are TRBV11-1 and TRBJ2-5, with D uncertain. V was cut by 4 bases and J by 6 bases, with 15 bases left in between. The germline gives CDR1 SGHAT, CDR2 FQDESV (reference sequence). The CDR3 is 14 residues long. This CDR3 is CASSSNSARQTQYF. CDR3 DNA: TGTGCCAGCAGCTCCAATTCTGCGAGACAGACCCAGTACTTC.

The V and J genes are TRBV5-1 and TRBJ2-3; no clear D. The CDR3 covers 13 residues. Trimming shortened V by 7 bases and J by 5 bases, and 14 bases separated the two germline ends. Germline V gives CDR1 SGHRS, CDR2 YFSETQ. CDR3 nucleotides: TGCGCCAGCCGGAGCTACTCGGGAGATACGCAGTATTTT. Translating it yields CASRSYSGDTQYF.

The rearrangement uses TRBV7-9 and TRBJ1-3; D uncertain. The CDR3 has 12 amino acids. The V end was cut by 8 bases, the J end by 4 bases, with 9 bases between. The germline V gene encodes CDR1 SEHNR and CDR2 FQNEAQ (reference sequence). CDR3 coding DNA: TGTGCCAGCGGCCCGGCAGGAAACACCATATATTTT. It encodes CASGPAGNTIYF. Complete variable domain (other parts from reference TRBV7-9 and TRBJ1-3): DTGVSQNPRHKITKRGQNVTFRCDPISEHNRLYWYRQTLGQGPEFLTYFQNEAQLEKSRLLSDRFSAERPKGSFSTLEIQRTEQGDSAMYLCASGPAGNTIYFGEGSWLTVV.

V is TRBV15 and J is TRBJ2-7; D ambiguous. Between the trimmed V and J ends, which lost 4 bases and 6 bases, there was a span of 10 bases. The CDR3 consists of 12 residues. Per the germline V gene, CDR1 is LNHNV and CDR2 is YYDKDF (reference sequence). CDR3 loop: CATSTPLGEQYF. The DNA for the CDR3 is TGTGCCACCAGCACCCCCCTGGGCGAGCAGTACTTC.

The chain carries TRBV28 and TRBJ1-3; 7 bases align to TRBD1. V was pared by 6 bases and J by 1 base, with 15 bases of the junction left unmatched. Germline CDR1 MDHEN, CDR2 SYDVKM. This CDR3 spans 18 amino acids. The CDR3 region has the DNA TGTGCCAGCAGCTCCGCCGGGACAGCCAGGTGGTCTGGAAACACCATATATTTT. This sequence encodes CASSSAGTARWSGNTIYF.